The clone carrying this T cell receptor beta chain was picked up a small number of times. Germline CDR1 reads MDHEN; CDR2 reads SYDVKM. The CDR3 covers 13 residues. V shed 7 bases, J shed 7 bases, and the junction held 5 bases outside the gene matches. The data derive from a study of blood T cell repertoires in COVID-19. In the original analysis: Amplifying reference gene primers gave estimates of nucleated cell counts. TCRdb's copy holds only in-frame clones and misses some; the assay was immunoSEQ multiplex PCR. That table supplies the V and J calls and clone size; D and trimming were determined from the DNA. The table shows 200,000 to 250,000 clones, with 80% to 90% occurring only once.

The clonotype originates from a woman older than 75 with acute or convalescent COVID-19. The rearrangement links TRBV28 to TRBJ2-1, with TRBD2 matching over 9 bases. The source material was peripheral blood. CDR3 nucleotide sequence: TGTGCCAGCATAGCGGGAGCTGGGAATGAGCAGTTCTTC. This sequence encodes CASIAGAGNEQFF.